These T cell receptor beta chains were read from a single sample in a study of blood T cell repertoires in COVID-19. Measured with immunoSEQ multiplex PCR; TCRdb has only the in-frame clones, and not every one. The sample contains about 160,000 clones, approximately 90% of which appear only once. The material sequenced was peripheral blood. These receptors were collected from a woman aged 55-69 years who had recovered from COVID-19. The conserved cysteine and the conserved F or W are not part of the CDR3 here.

J gene: TRBJ2-1; V gene: TRBV21-1; CDR3 protein: ASSKEGGVGPSNEQF
J gene: TRBJ2-3; V gene: TRBV12-3/TRBV12-4; CDR3 protein: ASSATGTDTQY
J gene: TRBJ2-2; V gene: TRBV18; CDR3 protein: ASSPTQTGNTGELF
J gene: TRBJ2-5; V gene: TRBV5-4; CDR3 protein: ASSLLSDTIAQETQY
J gene: TRBJ2-3; V gene: TRBV14; CDR3 protein: ASSLLAGRSTDTQY
J gene: TRBJ1-2; V gene: TRBV19; CDR3 protein: ASTREDRGYT
J gene: TRBJ1-5; V gene: TRBV28; CDR3 protein: ASRGGGNQPQH
J gene: TRBJ2-2; V gene: TRBV19; CDR3 protein: ASSIQGGVGELF
J gene: TRBJ2-1; V gene: TRBV30; CDR3 protein: ALEIAGNEQF
J gene: TRBJ1-6; V gene: TRBV7-8; CDR3 protein: ASSPRPGDNSPLH
J gene: TRBJ2-2; V gene: TRBV7-9; CDR3 protein: ASSLAWERRELF
J gene: TRBJ1-3; V gene: TRBV9; CDR3 protein: ASSGGPAASGNTIY
J gene: TRBJ2-3; V gene: TRBV3-1/TRBV3-2; CDR3 protein: ASSQSYGETQY
J gene: TRBJ2-5; V gene: TRBV5-4; CDR3 protein: ASSLEWLAGGAETQY
J gene: TRBJ1-4; V gene: TRBV5-1; CDR3 protein: ASSLGATNEKLF
J gene: TRBJ2-7; V gene: TRBV9; CDR3 protein: ASSVGDMDRYEQY
J gene: TRBJ2-3; V gene: TRBV7-9; CDR3 protein: AIGPSGGASTDTQY
J gene: TRBJ2-3; V gene: TRBV3-1/TRBV3-2; CDR3 protein: ASSHSRGHSTDTQY
J gene: TRBJ2-1; V gene: TRBV11-2; CDR3 protein: ASSLDRTTSGDEQF
J gene: TRBJ2-4; V gene: TRBV5-1; CDR3 protein: ASHIQARGQGIQY
J gene: TRBJ2-7; V gene: TRBV4-1; CDR3 protein: ASSHDEAYEQY
J gene: TRBJ1-1; V gene: TRBV5-1; CDR3 protein: ASSLDRGNTEAF
J gene: TRBJ2-1; V gene: TRBV4-1; CDR3 protein: ASSQGAAISSYNEQF
J gene: TRBJ1-1; V gene: TRBV18; CDR3 protein: ASSPQEGLNTEAF
J gene: TRBJ2-3; V gene: TRBV27; CDR3 protein: ASRRLASGGDTQY
J gene: TRBJ2-5; V gene: TRBV1; CDR3 protein: TSSQDLHRIGQTQY
J gene: TRBJ2-2; V gene: TRBV19; CDR3 protein: ASSIQGANTGELF
J gene: TRBJ2-5; V gene: TRBV6-5; CDR3 protein: ASSYSTAGGETQY
J gene: TRBJ2-1; V gene: TRBV7-8; CDR3 protein: ASSLGTGIPLDEQF
J gene: TRBJ1-2; V gene: TRBV27; CDR3 protein: ASSSAGTGAAYGYT